Each of the 21 T cell receptor beta chains below was sequenced from the same sample in a study of blood T cell repertoires in COVID-19 (dated by TCRdb to 2019 to 2021). Library construction relied on the immunoSEQ multiplex PCR assay. TCRdb mirrors the immuneACCESS table, restricted to in-frame sequences. Some clones are absent from its copies; in checked studies, under half trace to an unresolved V gene, and the reason for the others is unknown. This sample has about 250,000 clones in its table, and 70% to 90% of those were observed once. Clones ranked in the top ten supply approximately 9% of the sample. Sequencing was performed on PBMCs or T cells enriched from blood (not recorded which). These receptors originate from a woman aged 50 to 60 with acute COVID-19.

CDR3: CASSFPATGKNGYTF. CDR3 nucleotides: TGTGCCAGCAGCTTCCCGGCGACAGGGAAGAATGGCTACACCTTC. V usage is TRBV5-4 and J usage is TRBJ1-2; 7 nucleotides align to TRBD1. The CDR3 has 15 amino acids. Germline trimming cut 2 bases from V and 6 bases from J; bases unmatched to any gene: 10. CDR1 and CDR2 (germline): SGHNT, YYREEE (reference sequence).

The V call is TRBV7-6, the J call TRBJ2-5; 12 bases fit TRBD2. This CDR3 has 16 amino acids. CDR1 is SGHVS and CDR2 is FNYEAQ in the germline V gene. Trimming took 1 base from V and 5 from J; bases not matched to a gene: 5. In DNA form, the CDR3 reads TGTGCCAGCAGCTTAGGGCTAGCGGGGGGGCCGGAGACCCAGTACTTC. Its protein product is CASSLGLAGGPETQYF.

This clone occurred a few times. The chain has TRBV18 and TRBJ2-7, with 10 nucleotides matching TRBD1. The CDR3 runs 15 residues. The germline V gene has CDR1 KGHSH and CDR2 LQKENI. V lost 4 bases to trimming and J lost 0 bases; unmatched junction nucleotides: 3. CDR3 sequence: CASSLGQGVSYEQYF. CDR3 sequence (DNA): TGTGCCAGCTCACTTGGACAGGGGGTCTCCTACGAGCAGTACTTC. Supplemented by reference TRBV18 and TRBJ2-7, the full variable domain reads NAGVMQNPRHLVRRRGQEARLRCSPMKGHSHVYWYRQLPEEGLKFMVYLQKENIIDESGMPKERFSAEFPKEGPSILRIQQVVRGDSAAYFCASSLGQGVSYEQYFGPGTRLTVT.

J is TRBJ2-1 and V is TRBV29-1; 9 positions match TRBD2. Germline CDR1 reads SQVTM; CDR2 reads ANQGSEA. This CDR3 has 14 amino acids. V was pared by 7 bases and J by 7 bases, with 11 bases of the junction left unmatched. CDR3: CSGVNAGGPNEQFF. CDR3 sequence (DNA): TGCAGCGGGGTTAACGCGGGGGGGCCGAATGAGCAGTTCTTC.

In DNA, the CDR3 is TGTGCCATCACGATGGGCAGGGGATACAATGAGCAGTTCTTC. Its translation: CAITMGRGYNEQFF. The V and J genes are TRBV2 and TRBJ2-1; tentatively, D is TRBD1 (6 bases). The CDR3 spans 14 residues. V was cut by 10 bases and J by 4 bases, with 17 bases left in between. Germline lookup yields CDR1 SNHLY and CDR2 FYNNEI.

This clone was seen a single time. This chain joins TRBV6-2 or TRBV6-3 and TRBJ1-1; tentative D call: TRBD1 (6 bases). CDR1 and CDR2 (germline): MNHEY, SVGEGT. This CDR3 contains 12 residues. The germline V and J ends were trimmed by 5 bases and 7 bases, with 11 bases remaining between them. The CDR3 sequence: CASSPQTGEAFF. DNA for the CDR3: TGTGCCAGCAGTCCCCAGACAGGTGAAGCTTTCTTT.

The chain has TRBV5-1 and TRBJ1-1; D uncertain. This CDR3 is 16 amino acids long. V lost 5 bases to trimming and J lost 4 bases, with 21 bases between them. Germline lookup yields CDR1 SGHRS and CDR2 YFSETQ. The DNA for the CDR3 is TGCGCCAGCAGTCTGGAAGGTGACGCGGGAGGCACTGAAGCTTTCTTT. The encoded protein is CASSLEGDAGGTEAFF.

The V call is TRBV7-8, the J call TRBJ2-2; 9 bases are a match to TRBD1. The CDR3 runs 14 residues. CDR1 SGHVS and CDR2 FQNEAQ come from the germline V gene. With 6 bases clipped from V and 7 bases from J, the junction kept 6 bases outside the gene matches. The chain's CDR3 is CASRTGGFNGELFF. The DNA of the CDR3 is TGTGCCAGCAGGACAGGGGGTTTTAACGGGGAGCTGTTTTTT.

The table lists this clone with a few counts. The J gene is TRBJ1-2, the V gene TRBV3-1 (or the pseudogene TRBV3-2), with TRBD1 matching 12 bases. J was trimmed by 7 bases and V by 5 bases; bases with no gene match: 8. The germline V gene has CDR1 LGHDT and CDR2 YNNKEL (reference sequence). This CDR3 spans 15 amino acids. The CDR3 nucleotides are TGTGCCAGCAGCATCCGGGACAGGGGGCCGTCTGGCTACACCTTC. Encoded protein: CASSIRDRGPSGYTF.

CDR3 nucleotide sequence: TGTGCCAGTAGTACCGCAGGGGGCTCTGGAAACACCATATATTTT. Translation gives CASSTAGGSGNTIYF. The chain carries TRBV19 and TRBJ1-3; 7 bases map to TRBD1. V shed 4 bases and J 0 bases; nucleotides not matched to a gene: 3. The length of the CDR3 is 15 residues. Germline loops: CDR1 LNHDA, CDR2 SQIVND (reference sequence).

V is TRBV2 and J is TRBJ1-2, with 9 bases that match TRBD1. Trimming took 5 bases from V and 3 from J; bases not matched to a gene: 4. The CDR3 length is 14 residues. From germline, CDR1 is SNHLY and CDR2 FYNNEI. The CDR3 loop reads CASSSDRGDYGYTF. As DNA, the CDR3 is TGTGCCAGCAGTTCAGACAGGGGGGACTATGGCTACACCTTC.

CDR3 DNA sequence: TGTGCCAGCAGCCGACAGGGTTTGATCTATGGCTACACCTTC. Translation: CASSRQGLIYGYTF. The V and J genes are TRBV7-9 and TRBJ1-2; TRBD1 matches at 7 bases. J was trimmed by 4 bases and V by 5 bases; bases with no gene match: 7. The CDR3 is 14 residues long. CDR1 SEHNR and CDR2 FQNEAQ come from the germline V gene (reference sequence).

This clone was seen a single time. V gene TRBV6-5 combines with J gene TRBJ2-7; 7 nucleotides agree with TRBD1. V shed 5 bases, J shed 1 base, and the junction held 8 bases outside the gene matches. There are 15 residues in the CDR3. In germline, CDR1 is MNHEY, CDR2 SVGAGI. The CDR3 sequence: CASSPRTGWSYEQYF. For the CDR3, the DNA is TGTGCCAGCAGTCCGAGGACAGGATGGTCCTACGAGCAGTACTTC.

The rearrangement uses TRBV11-2 and TRBJ1-3; no clear D. This CDR3 is 14 amino acids long. Germline assignment: CDR1 SGHAT and CDR2 FQNNGV. The V end lost 4 bases, the J end lost 2 bases, and 9 bases lay between the germline ends. In DNA form, the CDR3 reads TGTGCCAGCAGCTCCGGGTCTACTGGAAACACCATATATTTT. Protein product: CASSSGSTGNTIYF.

As to this clone: The sample holds other DNA sequences that translate to the same CDR3. V gene TRBV9 combines with J gene TRBJ2-2; D is unclear. Between the trimmed V and J ends, which lost 2 bases and 0 bases, there was a span of 5 bases. CDR1 and CDR2 from the germline V gene are SGDLS and YYNGEE. The CDR3 runs 14 residues. CDR3 bases: TGTGCCAGCAGCGTGGCAGCGAACACCGGGGAGCTGTTTTTT. Its translation is CASSVAANTGELFF.

CDR3 coding DNA: TGTGCCAGCAAGTCCTGGACAGCCACAGATACGCAGTATTTT. Amino acids: CASKSWTATDTQYF. This rearrangement joins TRBV27 to TRBJ2-3; D may be TRBD1 (6 bases). The germline gives CDR1 MNHEY, CDR2 SMNVEV (reference sequence). With 7 bases removed from V and 2 bases from J, the gap between germline ends came to 13 bases. This CDR3 spans 14 amino acids.

This sequence joins TRBV10-1 and TRBJ1-4; 7 nucleotides agree with TRBD1. V trimming: 9 bases; J trimming: 1 base; junction bases outside the gene matches: 8. This CDR3 is 15 amino acids long. The germline gives CDR1 WNHNN, CDR2 SYGVQD (reference sequence). In nucleotides, the CDR3 is TGCGCCAGGACACAGGGGACTCAAACTAATGAAAAACTGTTTTTT. Translating gives CARTQGTQTNEKLFF.

The chain recombines TRBV5-8 with TRBJ1-4, with TRBD1 matching over 7 bases. Germline values: CDR1 SGHTS, CDR2 YDEGEE. Losses at the gene ends were 4 bases for V and 0 bases for J; bases not matched to a gene: 6. CDR3 length: 16 residues. CDR3 residues: CASSGRTGSTNEKLFF. DNA for the CDR3: TGTGCCAGCAGCGGAAGGACAGGATCAACTAATGAAAAACTGTTTTTT.

The chain links TRBV9 to TRBJ2-1, with 9 bases aligning to TRBD1. Trimming cost V 3 bases and J 8 bases; bases outside gene matches: 9. This CDR3 contains 15 residues. Germline CDR1 is SGDLS and CDR2 is YYNGEE. The CDR3 region is CASSDSTGGIHEQFF. CDR3 sequence (DNA): TGTGCCAGCAGCGACTCGACAGGGGGAATCCATGAGCAGTTCTTC.

A single count supports this clone. This sequence joins TRBV12-5 and TRBJ1-1; D gene uncertain. The CDR3 length is 15 residues. V lost 0 bases and J 4 bases, leaving 12 bases between the germline ends. Germline V gives CDR1 LGHNT, CDR2 FRNRAP. The CDR3 DNA reads TGTGCTAGTGGTTTGGTACCCCTGATCGGCACTGAAGCTTTCTTT. Amino acid sequence: CASGLVPLIGTEAFF.

V gene TRBV4-3 combines with J gene TRBJ2-7; TRBD1 matches at 9 bases. J gave up 1 base and V 4 bases, and 11 bases lay outside the gene matches. Germline assignment: CDR1 LGHNA and CDR2 YSLEER. This CDR3 is built from 17 residues. This CDR3 is CASSLTFPGQGSYEQYF. The CDR3 bases are TGCGCCAGCAGCCTTACTTTTCCGGGACAGGGATCCTACGAGCAGTACTTC.